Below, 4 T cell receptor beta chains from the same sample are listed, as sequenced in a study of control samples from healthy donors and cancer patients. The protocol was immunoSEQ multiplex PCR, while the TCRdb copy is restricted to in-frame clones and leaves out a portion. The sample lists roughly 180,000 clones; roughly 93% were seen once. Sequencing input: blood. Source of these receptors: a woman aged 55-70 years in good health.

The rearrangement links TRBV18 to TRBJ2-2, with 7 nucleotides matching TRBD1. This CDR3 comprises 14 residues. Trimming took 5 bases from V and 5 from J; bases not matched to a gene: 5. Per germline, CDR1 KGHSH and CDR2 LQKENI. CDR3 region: CASSSTGETGELFF. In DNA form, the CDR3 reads TGTGCCAGCTCATCTACAGGGGAAACCGGGGAGCTGTTTTTT.

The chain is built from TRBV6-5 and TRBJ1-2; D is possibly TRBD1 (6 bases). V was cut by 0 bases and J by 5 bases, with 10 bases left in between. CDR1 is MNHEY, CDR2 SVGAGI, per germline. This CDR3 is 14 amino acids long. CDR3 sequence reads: CASSYSDSSYGYTF. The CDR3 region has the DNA TGTGCCAGCAGTTACTCGGACAGTTCGTATGGCTACACCTTC.

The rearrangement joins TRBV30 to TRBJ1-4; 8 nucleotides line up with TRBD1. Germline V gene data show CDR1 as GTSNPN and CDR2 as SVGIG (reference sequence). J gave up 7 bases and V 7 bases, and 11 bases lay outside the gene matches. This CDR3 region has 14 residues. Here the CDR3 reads CASKAGTGIEKLFF. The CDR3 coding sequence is TGTGCCTCCAAGGCCGGGACAGGCATTGAAAAACTGTTTTTT.

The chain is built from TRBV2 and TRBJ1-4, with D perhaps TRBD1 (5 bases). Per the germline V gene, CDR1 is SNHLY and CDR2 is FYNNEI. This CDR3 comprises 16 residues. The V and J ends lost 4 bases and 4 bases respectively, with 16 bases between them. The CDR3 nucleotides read TGTGCCAGCAGTGTTTTAAGGGGCCCCTTTAATGAAAAACTGTTTTTT. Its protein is CASSVLRGPFNEKLFF.